The 6 T cell receptor beta chains listed next were all sequenced from one sample in a study of CD8 T cells in Susac syndrome (dated by TCRdb to the late 2010s). Library preparation employed the immunoSEQ multiplex PCR assay. RNA was extracted using the RNeasy kit, and roughly 0.45 to 1 microgram was reverse transcribed with random hexamers. The public sequencing data were trimmed at Q25 with fastp and processed into clonotypes with MiXCR by TCRdb, which kept only in-frame beta chains. Each entry is one CDR3 protein sequence, shown with its most common DNA and genes. Here the sample has around 62,000 distinct CDR3 sequences; more than 80% occur a single time. The ten largest clones take up 0.2% of the sample. The material sequenced was CD8+ T cells from PBMCs. The source of these receptors is a human donor in good health.

CDR3: CAISQEGSYEQYF. Here the CDR3 DNA reads TGTGCCATCTCCCAGGAGGGGTCCTACGAGCAGTACTTC. The V gene is TRBV10-3, the J gene TRBJ2-7, with D possibly being TRBD2 (6 bases). Trimming removed 8 bases from V and 1 base from J, with 12 bases in between. Germline-derived CDR1 and CDR2 are ENHRY and SYGVKD. The CDR3 is 13 residues long.

The J gene is TRBJ2-7, the V gene TRBV13, with D tentatively TRBD1 (6 bases). CDR3 size: 17 residues. CDR1 and CDR2 from the germline V gene are PRHDT and FYEKMQ (reference sequence). The V end lost 0 bases, the J end lost 3 bases, and 18 bases lay between the germline ends. The CDR3: CASSLGLLEGQSYEQYF. Here the CDR3 DNA reads TGTGCCAGCAGCTTAGGCCTCCTCGAGGGACAAAGCTACGAGCAGTACTTC.

This chain links TRBV12-3 or TRBV12-4 with TRBJ2-7; 12 bases map to TRBD1. V gave up 3 bases and J gave up 3 bases; unmatched junction bases: 9. The CDR3 has 17 residues. The CDR3 spells CASSFPGQGASLYEQYF. The CDR3 DNA reads as TGTGCCAGCAGTTTCCCGGGACAGGGGGCGAGTCTCTACGAGCAGTACTTC.

The chain combines TRBV5-1 with TRBJ2-3; 11 bases line up with TRBD2. Unmatched junction bases numbered 3, after V lost 0 bases and J lost 0 bases. The CDR3 sequence is 17 residues long. CDR1 SGHRS and CDR2 YFSETQ come from the germline V gene. The CDR3 reads CASSLAGLAASTDTQYF. The CDR3 bases are TGCGCCAGCAGCTTGGCGGGACTAGCGGCCAGCACAGATACGCAGTATTTT.

The J gene is TRBJ1-1, the V gene TRBV12-3 or TRBV12-4; D is unresolved. CDR3 length equals 12 residues. With 2 bases removed from V and 11 bases from J, the gap between germline ends came to 12 bases. CDR3 amino acids: CASSLSGRPAFF. DNA for the CDR3: TGTGCCAGCAGTTTATCGGGAAGACCCGCTTTCTTT.

The J gene is TRBJ1-1, the V gene TRBV7-9, with D possibly matching TRBD1 (6 bases). This CDR3 spans 13 amino acids. Per germline, CDR1 SEHNR and CDR2 FQNEAQ (reference sequence). V gave up 8 bases and J gave up 4 bases, with 14 bases separating them. The CDR3 DNA follows: TGTGCCAGCGAGAGGGGGTCAGCCACTGAAGCTTTCTTT. It is translated as CASERGSATEAFF.